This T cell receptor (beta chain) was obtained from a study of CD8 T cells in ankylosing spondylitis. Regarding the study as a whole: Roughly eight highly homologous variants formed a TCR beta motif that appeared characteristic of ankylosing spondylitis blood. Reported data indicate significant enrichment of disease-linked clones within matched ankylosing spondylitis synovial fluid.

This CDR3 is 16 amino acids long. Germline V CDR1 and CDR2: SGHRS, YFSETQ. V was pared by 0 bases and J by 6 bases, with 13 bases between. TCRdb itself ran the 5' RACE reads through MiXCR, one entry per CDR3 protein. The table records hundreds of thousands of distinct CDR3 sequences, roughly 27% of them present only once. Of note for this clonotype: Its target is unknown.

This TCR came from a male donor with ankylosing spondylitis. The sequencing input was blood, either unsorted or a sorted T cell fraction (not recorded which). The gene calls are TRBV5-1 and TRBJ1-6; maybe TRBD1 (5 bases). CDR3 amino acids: CASSLGSGGGNSPLHF. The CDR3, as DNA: TGCGCCAGCAGCTTGGGTTCCGGGGGAGGTAATTCACCCCTCCACTTT.